This T cell receptor beta chain was identified in a study of response to subunit inactivated influenza vaccine. Study-level findings and limits: Authors suggested few new T cells are recruited by each seasonal influenza vaccination.

About this clonotype itself: What it binds is not known.

Each CDR3 protein is one row after TCRdb ran MiXCR on the RT-PCR reads. The sample consists of 500,000 to 550,000 distinct CDR3 sequences, more than 7% of them appearing once. This specimen was PBMCs from blood, taken less than 30 months after vaccination. This receptor was taken from a man aged 50-75 years who received an inactivated influenza vaccine.

The CDR3 bases are TGTGCCAATGACAGGGCGAACACCGGGGAGCTGTTTTTT. It codes for CANDRANTGELFF. The rearrangement uses TRBV10-3 and TRBJ2-2; 7 nucleotides align to TRBD1. V was clipped by 10 bases and J by 0 bases; unmatched bases: 2. Germline CDR1 reads ENHRY; CDR2 reads SYGVKD. This CDR3 is 13 amino acids long.